This section outlines one T cell receptor beta chain sequence together with its context. Grouping used clinical history reported by participants in a survey and questionnaire. This specimen belongs to a study of blood T cell repertoires in COVID-19. As for the study in general: COVID-19 samples from acute and convalescent phases originated in the United States, Italy and Spain.

Clones were sequenced by immunoSEQ multiplex PCR, and TCRdb holds only the in-frame ones, with some missing. The sample lists some 200,000 clones, over 80% seen once, with 10% in the top ten. Trimming took 1 base from V and 7 from J; bases not matched to a gene: 10. The germline gives CDR1 LNHNV, CDR2 YYDKDF (reference sequence). The CDR3 is 16 residues long. The receptor was derived from a man aged 18 to 35 with acute COVID-19. The sequenced sample consisted of PBMCs or T cells enriched from blood (not recorded which). This chain joins TRBV15 and TRBJ2-1; 7 nucleotides align to TRBD2. The CDR3 is CATSRGDGRNLNEQFF. Written as DNA, the CDR3 is TGTGCCACCAGCAGAGGGGACGGGAGGAATCTGAATGAGCAGTTCTTC.